The present T cell receptor (beta chain) was sequenced within a study of blood T cell repertoires in COVID-19. Authors' methods: Nucleated cell counts were estimated from reference gene primer amplification. Assay: immunoSEQ multiplex PCR; the TCRdb copy retains only in-frame clones and omits some. V and J calls and clone size follow that table, whereas D and trimming were derived from the DNA. This sample has some 180,000 clones, with about 85% found just once. Germline-derived CDR1 and CDR2 are LNHDA and SQIVND (reference sequence). V trimming: 10 bases; J trimming: 2 bases; junction bases outside the gene matches: 4. CDR3 length: 14 amino acids.

This receptor was identified in a woman aged 55-70 years with acute or convalescent COVID-19. The genes are TRBV19 and TRBJ2-1; the match to TRBD2 covers 11 bases. Input material: peripheral blood. In DNA, the CDR3 is TGTGCCACCGGGGGACTAGCGGCCTACAATGAGCAGTTCTTC. Residues: CATGGLAAYNEQFF.